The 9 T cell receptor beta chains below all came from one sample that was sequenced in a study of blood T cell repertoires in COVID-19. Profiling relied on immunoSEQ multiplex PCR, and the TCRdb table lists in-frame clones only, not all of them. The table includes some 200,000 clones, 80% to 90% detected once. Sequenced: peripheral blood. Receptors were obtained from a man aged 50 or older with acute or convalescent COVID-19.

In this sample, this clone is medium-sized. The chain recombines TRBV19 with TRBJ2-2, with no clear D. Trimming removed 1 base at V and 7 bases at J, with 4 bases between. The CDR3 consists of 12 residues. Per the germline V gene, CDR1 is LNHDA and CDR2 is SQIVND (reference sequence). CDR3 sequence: CASSIVHGELFF. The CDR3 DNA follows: TGTGCCAGTAGTATAGTTCACGGGGAGCTGTTTTTT. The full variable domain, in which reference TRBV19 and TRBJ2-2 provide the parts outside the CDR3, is DGGITQSPKYLFRKEGQNVTLSCEQNLNHDAMYWYRQDPGQGLRLIYYSQIVNDFQKGDIAEGYSVSREKKESFPLTVTSAQKNPTAFYLCASSIVHGELFFGEGSRLTVL.

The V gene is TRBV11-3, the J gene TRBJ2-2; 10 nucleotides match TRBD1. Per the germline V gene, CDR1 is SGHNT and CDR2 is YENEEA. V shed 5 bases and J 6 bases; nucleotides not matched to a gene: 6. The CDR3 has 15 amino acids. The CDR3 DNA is TGTGCCAGCAGCCCAGGACAGGGGGAGGCCGGGGAGCTGTTTTTT. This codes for CASSPGQGEAGELFF.

CDR3 bases: TGCGCCAGCAGCTGGGCAGACAGGAACTCTGGAAACACCATATATTTT. Its translation is CASSWADRNSGNTIYF. The J gene is TRBJ1-3, the V gene TRBV5-1; weak D call: TRBD1 (6 bases). The CDR3 is 16 amino acids. CDR1 is SGHRS and CDR2 is YFSETQ in the germline V gene. Trimming cost V 3 bases and J 0 bases, with 13 bases left between them.

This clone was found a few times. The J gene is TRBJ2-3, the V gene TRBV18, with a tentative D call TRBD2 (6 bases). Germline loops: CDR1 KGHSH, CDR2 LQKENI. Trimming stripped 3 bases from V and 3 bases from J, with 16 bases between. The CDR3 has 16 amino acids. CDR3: CASSPEGLRSTDTQYF. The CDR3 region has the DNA TGTGCCAGCTCACCTGAGGGACTCCGGAGTACAGATACGCAGTATTTT.

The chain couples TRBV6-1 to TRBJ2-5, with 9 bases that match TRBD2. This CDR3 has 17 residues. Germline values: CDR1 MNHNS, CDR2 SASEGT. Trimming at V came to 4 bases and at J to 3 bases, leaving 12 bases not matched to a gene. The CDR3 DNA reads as TGTGCCAGCAGTGCCCCTAGCGGGGTACGATGGAAAGAGACCCAGTACTTC. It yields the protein CASSAPSGVRWKETQYF.

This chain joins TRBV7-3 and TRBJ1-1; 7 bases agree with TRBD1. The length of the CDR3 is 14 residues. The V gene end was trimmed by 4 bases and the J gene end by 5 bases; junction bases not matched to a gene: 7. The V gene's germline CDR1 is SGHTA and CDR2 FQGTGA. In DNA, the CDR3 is TGTGCCAGCAGCTCCCAGGGGGGTGGAACTGAAGCTTTCTTT. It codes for CASSSQGGGTEAFF.

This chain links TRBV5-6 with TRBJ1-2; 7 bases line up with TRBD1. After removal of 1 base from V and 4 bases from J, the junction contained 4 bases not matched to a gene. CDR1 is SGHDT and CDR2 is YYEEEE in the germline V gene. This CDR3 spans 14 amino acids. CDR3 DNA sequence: TGTGCCAGCAGCTTGAGACAGGGTAGCTATGGCTACACCTTC. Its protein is CASSLRQGSYGYTF. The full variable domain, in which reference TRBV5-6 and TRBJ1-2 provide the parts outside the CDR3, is DAGVTQSPTHLIKTRGQQVTLRCSPKSGHDTVSWYQQALGQGPQFIFQYYEEEERQRGNFPDRFSGHQFPNYSSELNVNALLLGDSALYLCASSLRQGSYGYTFGSGTRLTVV.

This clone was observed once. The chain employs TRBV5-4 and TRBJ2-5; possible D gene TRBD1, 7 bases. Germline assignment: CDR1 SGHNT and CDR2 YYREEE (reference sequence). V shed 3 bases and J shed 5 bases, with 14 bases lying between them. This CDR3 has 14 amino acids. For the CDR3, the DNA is TGTGCCAGCAGCTCTCAGGGGGGTGGCGAGACCCAGTACTTC. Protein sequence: CASSSQGGGETQYF.

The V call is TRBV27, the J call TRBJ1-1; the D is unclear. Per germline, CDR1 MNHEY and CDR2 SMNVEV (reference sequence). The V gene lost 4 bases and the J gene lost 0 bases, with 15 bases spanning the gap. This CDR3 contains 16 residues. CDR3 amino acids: CASSSRGGRMNTEAFF. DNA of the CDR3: TGTGCCAGCAGTTCAAGAGGTGGTAGAATGAACACTGAAGCTTTCTTT.